One and the same sample provided the 17 T cell receptor beta chains below, sequenced in a study of blood T cells in healthy people across ages. Primers used in a second PCR of roughly 6 to 11 cycles were a sample-barcoded 5' primer and a J-beta primer mix. TCRdb independently ran MiXCR on the 5' RACE reads; one entry per CDR3 protein. The data contain 550,000 to 700,000 distinct CDR3 sequences, approximately 30% of them singletons. Source material: blood. The receptors come from a woman aged 70-85 years in good health.

This clonotype was seen a handful of times. The rearrangement joins TRBV7-3 to TRBJ2-3; TRBD1 might be the D (5 bases). The V end lost 0 bases, the J end lost 5 bases, and 9 bases lay between the germline ends. Germline lookup yields CDR1 SGHTA and CDR2 FQGTGA. The CDR3 covers 14 residues. The DNA for the CDR3 is TGTGCCAGCAGCTTAACCTCGCAGGGAGATACGCAGTATTTT. Translating it yields CASSLTSQGDTQYF. Using reference TRBV7-3 and TRBJ2-3 for the parts outside the CDR3, the full variable domain is GAGVSQTPSNKVTEKGKYVELRCDPISGHTALYWYRQSLGQGPEFLIYFQGTGAADDSGLPNDRFFAVRPEGSVSTLKIQRTERGDSAVYLCASSLTSQGDTQYFGPGTRLTVL.

Of note for this clonotype: Since a much larger clone is just one base distant, this may be a read error. The CDR3 nucleotides read TGCAATGCTAGACCGGGACAGGCGGTTATCACTGAAGCTTTCTTT. Translated: CNARPGQAVITEAFF. The V gene is TRBV20-1, the J gene TRBJ1-1, with TRBD1 matching over 8 bases. Germline V gene data show CDR1 as DFQATT and CDR2 as SNEGSKA (reference sequence). The CDR3 covers 15 residues.

This clonotype was picked up a small number of times. One end of the junction is discordant with germline, which a read error may explain. In nucleotides, the CDR3 is TGTGCCAGCAGCTTGGCAGGGGACAGGTTATTCGTGTTCTTC. Amino acid sequence: CASSLAGDRLFVFF. The chain combines TRBV5-5 with TRBJ2-5; TRBD1 agrees at 8 bases. Germline V gene sequence: CDR1 SGHKS, CDR2 YYEKEE (reference sequence). This CDR3 is built from 14 residues.

This clonotype was counted a few times. The rearrangement uses TRBV6-5 and TRBJ1-4, with a tentative D call TRBD1 (6 bases). Between the trimmed V and J ends, which lost 6 bases and 7 bases, there was a span of 12 bases. This CDR3 contains 13 residues. Germline CDR1 and CDR2: MNHEY and SVGAGI. CDR3 sequence reads: CASRNRDTEKLFF. CDR3 coding DNA: TGTGCCAGCAGGAACCGGGACACTGAAAAACTGTTTTTT.

The rearrangement uses TRBV6-5 and TRBJ1-1, with D possibly TRBD1 on 6 matching bases. The CDR3 totals 12 residues. Germline CDR1 is MNHEY and CDR2 is SVGAGI. V was clipped by 7 bases and J by 6 bases, with 12 bases between them. CDR3 in amino acids: CASTTGFSEAFF. CDR3 sequence (DNA): TGTGCCAGCACCACAGGGTTTTCTGAAGCTTTCTTT.

This clonotype was counted between two and nine times. The genes are TRBV5-1 and TRBJ2-3, with 8 nucleotides matching TRBD2. The CDR3 runs 14 residues. CDR1 is SGHRS and CDR2 is YFSETQ in the germline V gene. Trimming removed 4 bases from V and 6 bases from J; junction bases left unmatched: 7. The chain's CDR3 is CASSTGGAGDTQYF. As DNA, the CDR3 is TGCGCCAGCAGCACCGGGGGGGCCGGGGATACGCAGTATTTT.

The chain is built from TRBV20-1 and TRBJ1-1; D may be TRBD1 (5 bases). The CDR3 extends over 15 amino acids. V was shortened by 0 bases and J by 2 bases, with 13 bases between the two germline ends. Looked up from germline, CDR1 is DFQATT and CDR2 is SNEGSKA (reference sequence). The DNA of the CDR3 is TGCAGTGCTAGAGATGAAAGACGGGGCAACACTGAAGCTTTCTTT. Translation: CSARDERRGNTEAFF.

V and J are TRBV11-2 and TRBJ2-5, with D unresolved. CDR1 SGHAT and CDR2 FQNNGV come from the germline V gene. CDR3 length: 14 amino acids. Trimming cost V 5 bases and J 2 bases, with 12 bases left between them. The CDR3 bases are TGTGCCAGCAGCCTACTTTTCGGGCAAGAGACCCAGTACTTC. This codes for CASSLLFGQETQYF.

About this clonotype itself: At one boundary the junction diverges from the germline segment, which might be a read error. This sequence joins TRBV4-3 and TRBJ1-1; the D is unclear. CDR3 length: 13 residues. Germline values: CDR1 LGHNA, CDR2 YSLEER. CDR3 nucleotides: TGCGCCAGCAGCCAAGATAAGAACACTGGAGCTTTCTTT. Translating gives CASSQDKNTGAFF.

This clonotype came up many times. This chain uses TRBV4-1 with TRBJ2-5; the match to TRBD2 covers 11 bases. Germline V gene data show CDR1 as MGHRA and CDR2 as YSYEKL. V lost 7 bases and J lost 2; bases outside the gene matches: 15. This CDR3 is 18 amino acids long. Here the CDR3 reads CASTSRGISGGAQETQYF. The CDR3 DNA is TGCGCCAGCACTAGCAGGGGGATTAGCGGGGGGGCTCAAGAGACCCAGTACTTC.

The chain carries TRBV20-1 and TRBJ2-5; 11 bases map to TRBD2. The CDR3 has 14 amino acids. The V gene's germline CDR1 is DFQATT and CDR2 SNEGSKA (reference sequence). V trimming: 4 bases; J trimming: 4 bases; junction bases outside the gene matches: 5. The CDR3 coding sequence is TGCAGTGCTATAGCGGGGGGGCATGGAGAGACCCAGTACTTC. This encodes CSAIAGGHGETQYF.

This clonotype appeared a few times. The rearrangement joins TRBV29-1 to TRBJ1-3; tentative D call: TRBD1 (5 bases). From germline, CDR1 is SQVTM and CDR2 ANQGSEA. The V and J ends lost 6 bases and 5 bases respectively, with 17 bases between them. The CDR3 has 14 amino acids. This chain's CDR3 is CSVAPGTGRNTIYF. For the CDR3, the DNA is TGCAGCGTCGCCCCCGGGACCGGCCGAAACACCATATATTTT.

A single count supports this clonotype. The chain has TRBV29-1 and TRBJ2-1, with 7 bases lining up with TRBD1. The DNA end favors TRBJ2-7, so the J call may be wrong. The length of the CDR3 is 14 residues. Germline lookup yields CDR1 SQVTM and CDR2 ANQGSEA. The CDR3 region is CSVDSQGETYEQYF. CDR3 nucleotide sequence: TGCAGCGTGGACAGTCAGGGGGAAACCTACGAGCAGTACTTC.

V and J are TRBV6-6 and TRBJ2-3, with D possibly TRBD2 on 5 matching bases. Germline V gives CDR1 MNHNY, CDR2 SVGAGI (reference sequence). The CDR3 consists of 15 residues. Trimming left V 10 bases short and J 0 bases short, with 17 bases between. Here the CDR3 reads CATMVAGSSTDTQYF. The CDR3 nucleotides are TGTGCCACCATGGTGGCGGGCTCTAGCACAGATACGCAGTATTTT.

This clonotype came up many times. The J gene is TRBJ2-5, the V gene TRBV6-6; possibly TRBD1 or TRBD2 for D (5 bases each). Germline CDR1 and CDR2: MNHNY and SVGAGI (reference sequence). V lost 8 bases and J 7 bases, leaving 11 bases between the germline ends. The CDR3 runs 11 residues. As DNA, the CDR3 is TGTGCCAGCCGGGGCGGTCGGACCCAGTACTTC. It encodes CASRGGRTQYF.

This clonotype turned up a few times. This rearrangement joins TRBV6-1 to TRBJ1-1; possibly TRBD1 for D (5 bases). The CDR3 covers 14 residues. The germline V gene encodes CDR1 MNHNS and CDR2 SASEGT. V lost 8 bases to trimming and J lost 1 base, with 14 bases between them. The CDR3 region has the DNA TGTGCCAGCTGTCGTTCAGGGCCGAACACTGAAGCTTTCTTT. It translates to CASCRSGPNTEAFF.

V gene TRBV20-1 combines with J gene TRBJ2-5, with 7 positions matching TRBD1. V shed 6 bases and J 2 bases; nucleotides not matched to a gene: 6. Germline V gene data show CDR1 as DFQATT and CDR2 as SNEGSKA (reference sequence). The CDR3 runs to 13 residues. The CDR3 coding sequence is TGCAGTGCAAAAAGGACAGGTCAAGAGACCCAGTACTTC. It codes for CSAKRTGQETQYF.